This section outlines one TCR beta chain sequence together with its context. Antigen unknown. These data originate in a study of OX40 agonist ivuxolimab in advanced cancers. Across the whole study: Three patients, one with hepatocellular carcinoma and two with cutaneous melanoma, achieved partial responses. Findings and limits, study-wide: Specificity for antigen went undetermined in the expanded peripheral T cells.

Trimming removed 2 bases from V and 1 base from J; junction bases left unmatched: 13. Per the germline V gene, CDR1 is KGHSH and CDR2 is LQKENI. The CDR3 extends over 19 amino acids. Libraries were prepared by immunoSEQ multiplex PCR; TCRdb keeps only in-frame clonotypes and omits some of them. The sample includes tens of thousands of clones, about 83% of them seen just once. This sequence originates from an adult with an advanced solid tumor such as melanoma, head and neck, liver or kidney cancer. The input for sequencing was CD4+ or CD8+ T cells sorted from blood, taken in a trial of the OX40 agonist ivuxolimab. V and J are TRBV18 and TRBJ1-5, with 8 bases fitting TRBD1. In DNA, the CDR3 is TGTGCCAGCTCACCAGGGACCGGGACAGGATGGGTAAGCAATCAGCCCCAGCATTTT. It yields the protein CASSPGTGTGWVSNQPQHF.